This T cell receptor (beta chain) was sequenced for a study of post-analysis software for immune sequencing data. Background on the study: Multiple sclerosis in the patients followed relapsing-remitting, secondary progressive and progressive-relapsing courses. Study-wide points: Among five TRBV segments more frequent in patients than controls were TRBV5-6, TRBV5-1 and TRBV20-1.

TCR beta cDNA libraries had unique molecular identifiers. A single record per CDR3 protein comes from TCRdb applying MiXCR to the PCR reads. The repertoire has roughly 650,000 distinct CDR3 sequences, approximately 60% of them found once; the top ten carry over 9%. CDR3 length: 18 residues. In germline, CDR1 is SGHRS, CDR2 YFSETQ. V was trimmed by 0 bases and J by 0 bases, leaving 16 bases between them. A word on this clonotype: Antigen: not known.

The origin of this receptor is a girl aged 2-10 years with multiple sclerosis. The chain couples TRBV5-1 to TRBJ2-4, with D possibly TRBD1 on 7 matching bases. Sequenced material: blood. The CDR3 here is CASSLGGDSLLAKNIQYF. The CDR3 DNA follows: TGCGCCAGCAGCTTGGGCGGGGACAGTCTATTAGCCAAAAACATTCAGTACTTC.